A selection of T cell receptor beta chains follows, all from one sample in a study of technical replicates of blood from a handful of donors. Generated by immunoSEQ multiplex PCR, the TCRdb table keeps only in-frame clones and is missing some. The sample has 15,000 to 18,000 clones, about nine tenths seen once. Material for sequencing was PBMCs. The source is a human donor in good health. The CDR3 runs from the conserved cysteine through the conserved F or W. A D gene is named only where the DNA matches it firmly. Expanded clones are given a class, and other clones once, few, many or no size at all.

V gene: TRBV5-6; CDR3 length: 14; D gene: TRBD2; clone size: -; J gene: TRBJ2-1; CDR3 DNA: TGTGCCAGCAGCTTGCCGGGAGGGCCGGGTGAGCAGTTCTTC; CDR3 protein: CASSLPGGPGEQFF
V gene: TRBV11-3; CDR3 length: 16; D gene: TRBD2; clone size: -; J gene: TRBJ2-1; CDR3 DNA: TGTGCCAGCAGCTTAGGGACTAGCGGTATATTCAATGAGCAGTTCTTC; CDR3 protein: CASSLGTSGIFNEQFF
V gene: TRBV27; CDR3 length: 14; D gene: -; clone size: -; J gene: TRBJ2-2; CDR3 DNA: TGTGCCAGCAGTCACAGGGTGGGCACCGGGGAGCTGTTTTTT; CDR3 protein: CASSHRVGTGELFF
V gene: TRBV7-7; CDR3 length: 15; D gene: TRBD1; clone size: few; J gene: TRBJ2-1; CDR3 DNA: TGTGCCAGTTCTCCAGGGACAGGGGACAGCAATGAGCAGTTCTTC; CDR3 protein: CASSPGTGDSNEQFF
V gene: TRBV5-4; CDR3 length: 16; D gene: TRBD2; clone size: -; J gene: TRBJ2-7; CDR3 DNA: TGTGCCAGCAGCCCGGGGAGGGAACCCAGCTTCTACGAGCAGTACTTC; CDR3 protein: CASSPGREPSFYEQYF
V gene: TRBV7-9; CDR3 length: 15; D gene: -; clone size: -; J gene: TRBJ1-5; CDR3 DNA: TGTGCCAGCAGCCGAACAGGAAATGGAGATCAGCCCCAGCATTTT; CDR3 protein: CASSRTGNGDQPQHF
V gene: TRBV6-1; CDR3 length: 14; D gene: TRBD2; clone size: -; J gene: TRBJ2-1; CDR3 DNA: TGTGCCAGCAGCCCACGGGCTAGCGGGACTGAGCAGTTCTTC; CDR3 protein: CASSPRASGTEQFF
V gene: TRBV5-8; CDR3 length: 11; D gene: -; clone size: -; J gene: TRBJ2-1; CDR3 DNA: TGTGCCAGCAGCTCTTACAATGAGCAGTTCTTC; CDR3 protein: CASSSYNEQFF
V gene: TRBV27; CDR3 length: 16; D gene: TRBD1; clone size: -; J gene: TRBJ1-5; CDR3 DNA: TGTGCCACCGGGGTGGGGACAGGGCAAAGCAATCAGCCCCAGCATTTT; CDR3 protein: CATGVGTGQSNQPQHF
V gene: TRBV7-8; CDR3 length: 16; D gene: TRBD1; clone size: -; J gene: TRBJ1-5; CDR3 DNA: TGTGCCAGCAGCTTAGAACTGGGACAGGGCCATCAGCCCCAGCATTTT; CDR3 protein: CASSLELGQGHQPQHF
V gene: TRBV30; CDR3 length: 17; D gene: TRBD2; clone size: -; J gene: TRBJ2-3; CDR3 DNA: TGTGCCTGGAGAACAGGACTAGCGGGAGATATCGCAGATACGCAGTATTTT; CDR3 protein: CAWRTGLAGDIADTQYF
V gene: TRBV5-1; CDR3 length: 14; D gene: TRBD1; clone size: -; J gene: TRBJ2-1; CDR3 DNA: TGCGCCAGCAGGACCGGGACAGGGGGGAATGAGCAGTTCTTC; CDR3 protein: CASRTGTGGNEQFF
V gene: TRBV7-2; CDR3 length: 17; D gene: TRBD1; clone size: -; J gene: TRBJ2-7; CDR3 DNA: TGTGCCAGCAGCTTAGCGAGGACAGGGGGCTCCCTTTGGGAGCAGTACTTC; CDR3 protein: CASSLARTGGSLWEQYF
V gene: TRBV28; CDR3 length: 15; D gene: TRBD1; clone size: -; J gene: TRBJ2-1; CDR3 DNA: TGTGCCAGCAGTCCGTCTCTGACAGGGTACAATGAGCAGTTCTTC; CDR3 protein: CASSPSLTGYNEQFF
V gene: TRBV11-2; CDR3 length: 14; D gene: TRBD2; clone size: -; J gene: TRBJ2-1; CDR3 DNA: TGTGCCAGCAGTGTGACTAGCGCGAGGTCGGAGCAGTTCTTC; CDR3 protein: CASSVTSARSEQFF
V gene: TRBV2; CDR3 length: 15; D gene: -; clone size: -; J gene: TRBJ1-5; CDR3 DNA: TGTGCCAGCAGTGTGGGGGGTTTTGGCAATCAGCCCCAGCATTTT; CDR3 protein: CASSVGGFGNQPQHF
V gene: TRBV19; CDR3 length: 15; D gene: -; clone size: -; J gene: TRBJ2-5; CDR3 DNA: TGTGCCAGTAGTATAGGGTCACAGGTGGGGGAGACCCAGTACTTC; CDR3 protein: CASSIGSQVGETQYF
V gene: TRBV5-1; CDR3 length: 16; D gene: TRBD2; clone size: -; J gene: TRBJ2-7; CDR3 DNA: TGCGCCAGCAGCGCCGCAGGGACTAGCGGCTCCTACGAGCAGTACTTC; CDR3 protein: CASSAAGTSGSYEQYF
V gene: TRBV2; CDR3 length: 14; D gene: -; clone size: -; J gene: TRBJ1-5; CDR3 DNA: TGTGCCAGCAGTGAATGGGACACGAATCAGCCCCAGCATTTT; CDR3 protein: CASSEWDTNQPQHF
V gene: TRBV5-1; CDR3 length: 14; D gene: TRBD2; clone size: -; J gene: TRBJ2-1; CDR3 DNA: TGCGCCAGCAGCTCGCAGGGAGGGTTCAATGAGCAGTTCTTC; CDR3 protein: CASSSQGGFNEQFF
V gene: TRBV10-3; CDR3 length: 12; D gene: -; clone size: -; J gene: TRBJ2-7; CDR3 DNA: TGTGCCATTGGAGAGAGCCCCTACGAGCAGTACTTC; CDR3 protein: CAIGESPYEQYF
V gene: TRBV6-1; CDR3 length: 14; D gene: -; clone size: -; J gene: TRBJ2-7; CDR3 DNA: TGTGCCAGCAGTGAAAGGGAGGGGGGGCACGAGCAGTACTTC; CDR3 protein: CASSEREGGHEQYF
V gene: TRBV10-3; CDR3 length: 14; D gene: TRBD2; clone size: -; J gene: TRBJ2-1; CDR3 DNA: TGTGCCATCAGACCGGGACTAGCGAACAATGAGCAGTTCTTC; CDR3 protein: CAIRPGLANNEQFF
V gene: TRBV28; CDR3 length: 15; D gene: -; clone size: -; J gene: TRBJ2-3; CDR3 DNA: TGTGCCAGCAGCCTGTCTTGGCCCAGCACAGATACGCAGTATTTT; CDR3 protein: CASSLSWPSTDTQYF
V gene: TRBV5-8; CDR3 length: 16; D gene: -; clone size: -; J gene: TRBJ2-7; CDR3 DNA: TGTGCCAGCAGCTACACCGCAGAACTATCTTTGTACGAGCAGTACTTC; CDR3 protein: CASSYTAELSLYEQYF
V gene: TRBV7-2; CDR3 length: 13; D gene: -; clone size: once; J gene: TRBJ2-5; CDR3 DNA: TGTGCCAGCAGCCACGACAGTCAAGAGACCCAGTACTTC; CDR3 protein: CASSHDSQETQYF
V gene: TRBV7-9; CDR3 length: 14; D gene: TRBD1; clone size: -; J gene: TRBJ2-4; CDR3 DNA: TGTGCCAGCAGCCCGGAGACAGGGGTCGACATTCAGTACTTC; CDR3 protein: CASSPETGVDIQYF
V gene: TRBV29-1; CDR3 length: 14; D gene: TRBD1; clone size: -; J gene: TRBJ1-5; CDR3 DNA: TGCAGCGGGTACACAGGGGGCAGCTATCAGCCCCAGCATTTT; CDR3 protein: CSGYTGGSYQPQHF
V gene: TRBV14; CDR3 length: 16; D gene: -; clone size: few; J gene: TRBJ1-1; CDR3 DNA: TGTGCCAGCAGCCAAAGGACCGAAGGGAGGGGCACTGAAGCTTTCTTT; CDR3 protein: CASSQRTEGRGTEAFF
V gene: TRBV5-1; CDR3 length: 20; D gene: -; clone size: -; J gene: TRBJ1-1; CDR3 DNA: TGCGCCAGCAGCTTTGGGTTGGACTGGTATTCGAAAATAGAGAACACTGAAGCTTTCTTT; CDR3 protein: CASSFGLDWYSKIENTEAFF
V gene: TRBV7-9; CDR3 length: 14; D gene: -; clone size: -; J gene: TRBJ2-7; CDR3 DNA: TGTGCCAGCAGCTTACCCTACGACAGCTACGAGCAGTACTTC; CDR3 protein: CASSLPYDSYEQYF
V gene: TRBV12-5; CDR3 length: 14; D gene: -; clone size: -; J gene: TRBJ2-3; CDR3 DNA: TGTGCTAGTGAGCCTAGGGGATTGGGAGATACGCAGTATTTT; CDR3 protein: CASEPRGLGDTQYF
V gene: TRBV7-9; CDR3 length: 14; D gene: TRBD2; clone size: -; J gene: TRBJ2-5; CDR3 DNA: TGTGCCAGCAGCCCGGGGACTAGCGGTGAGACCCAGTACTTC; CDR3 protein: CASSPGTSGETQYF
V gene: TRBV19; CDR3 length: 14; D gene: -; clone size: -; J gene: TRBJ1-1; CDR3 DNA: TGTGCCAGTAGTATGAACAGGGTGAACACTGAAGCTTTCTTT; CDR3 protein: CASSMNRVNTEAFF
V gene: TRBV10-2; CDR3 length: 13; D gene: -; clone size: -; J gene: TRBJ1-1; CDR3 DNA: TGCGCCACCTACAGGACGCAGAACACTGAAGCTTTCTTT; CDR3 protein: CATYRTQNTEAFF
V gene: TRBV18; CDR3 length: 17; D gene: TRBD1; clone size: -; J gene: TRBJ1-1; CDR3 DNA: TGTGCCAGCTCACCCCCGCGGACAGGGGTCATGAACACTGAAGCTTTCTTT; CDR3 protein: CASSPPRTGVMNTEAFF
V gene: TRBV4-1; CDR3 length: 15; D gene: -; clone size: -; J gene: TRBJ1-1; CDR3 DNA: TGCGCCAGCAGCCAAGGTCCAGGGTCGAACACTGAAGCTTTCTTT; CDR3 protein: CASSQGPGSNTEAFF
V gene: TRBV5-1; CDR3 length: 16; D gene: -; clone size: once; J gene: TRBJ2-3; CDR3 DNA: TGCGCCAGCAGCTTGGAGCCCGGGAGTGGCACAGATACGCAGTATTTT; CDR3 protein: CASSLEPGSGTDTQYF
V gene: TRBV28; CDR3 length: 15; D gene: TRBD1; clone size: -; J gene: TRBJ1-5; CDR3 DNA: TGTGCCAGCAGTTCCCCCAGGACAGGGAATCAGCCCCAGCATTTT; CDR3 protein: CASSSPRTGNQPQHF
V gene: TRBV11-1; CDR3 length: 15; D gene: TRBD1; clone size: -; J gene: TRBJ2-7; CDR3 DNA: TGTGCCAGCAGCCCGAGTTCAACAGGGGAATACGAGCAGTACTTC; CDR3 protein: CASSPSSTGEYEQYF
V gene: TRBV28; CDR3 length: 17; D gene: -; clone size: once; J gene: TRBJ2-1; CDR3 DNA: TGTGCCAGCAGTTTAATTTCCGACAGTCTCTCCTACAATGAGCAGTTCTTC; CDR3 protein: CASSLISDSLSYNEQFF
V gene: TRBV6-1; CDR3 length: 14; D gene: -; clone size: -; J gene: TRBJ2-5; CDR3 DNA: TGTGCCAGCAGTGGAGGGCCGGAGGGAGAGACCCAGTACTTC; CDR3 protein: CASSGGPEGETQYF
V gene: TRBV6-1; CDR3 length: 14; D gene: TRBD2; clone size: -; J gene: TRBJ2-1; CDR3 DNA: TGTGCCAGCAGTGAACGCCGGACTAGCACTGAGCAGTTCTTC; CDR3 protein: CASSERRTSTEQFF
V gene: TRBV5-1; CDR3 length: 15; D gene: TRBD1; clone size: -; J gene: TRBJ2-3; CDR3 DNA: TGCGCCAGCAGCTTGGATGGTAATGACAGGGACCTGGGGTATTTT; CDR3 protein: CASSLDGNDRDLGYF
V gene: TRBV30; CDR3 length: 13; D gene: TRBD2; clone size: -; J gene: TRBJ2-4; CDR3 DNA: TGTGCCTGGAGTCTAGCGGGACAAAACATTCAGTACTTC; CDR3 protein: CAWSLAGQNIQYF
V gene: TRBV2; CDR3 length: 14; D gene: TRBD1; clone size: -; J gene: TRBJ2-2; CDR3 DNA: TGTGCCAGCAGTTACAGGGGGCGCACCGGGGAGCTGTTTTTT; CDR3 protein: CASSYRGRTGELFF
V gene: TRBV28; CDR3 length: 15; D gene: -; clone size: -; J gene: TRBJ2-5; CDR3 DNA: TGTGCCAGCAGCATTATGGGTGGGGCCCGGGAGACCCAGTACTTC; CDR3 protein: CASSIMGGARETQYF
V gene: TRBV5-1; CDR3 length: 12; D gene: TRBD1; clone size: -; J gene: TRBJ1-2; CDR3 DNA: TGCGCCAGCAGCGGCGACAGGGCCGGCTACACCTTC; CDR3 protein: CASSGDRAGYTF
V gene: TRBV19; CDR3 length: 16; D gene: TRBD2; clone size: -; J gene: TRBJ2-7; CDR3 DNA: TGTGCCAGTAGTACGACTAGCGGGAGGGGAGGCTACGAGCAGTACTTC; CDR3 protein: CASSTTSGRGGYEQYF
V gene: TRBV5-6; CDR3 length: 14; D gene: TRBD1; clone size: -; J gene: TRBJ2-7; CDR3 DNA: TGTGCCAGCAGCGGGTGGACAGGCGTCTACGAGCAGTACTTC; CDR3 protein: CASSGWTGVYEQYF
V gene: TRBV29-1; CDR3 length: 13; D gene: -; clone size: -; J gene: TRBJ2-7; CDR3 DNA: TGCAGCGTGGAAGGGGGGGGTACCTACGAGCAGTACTTC; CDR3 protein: CSVEGGGTYEQYF
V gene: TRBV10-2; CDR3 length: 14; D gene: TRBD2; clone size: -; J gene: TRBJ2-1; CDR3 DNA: TGCGCCACCGGACTAGCGCGGACCTACAATGAGCAGTTCTTC; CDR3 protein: CATGLARTYNEQFF
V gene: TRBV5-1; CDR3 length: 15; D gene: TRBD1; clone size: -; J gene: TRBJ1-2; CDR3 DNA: TGCGCCAGCAGCTCGGGACAGGGGATGAGTTTTGGCTACACCTTC; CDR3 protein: CASSSGQGMSFGYTF
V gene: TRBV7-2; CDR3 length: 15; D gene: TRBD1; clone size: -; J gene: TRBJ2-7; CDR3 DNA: TGTGCCAGCAGCCAGAGGACAGGGAAGCCCTACGAGCAGTACTTC; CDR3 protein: CASSQRTGKPYEQYF